Presented here are 9 T cell receptor beta chains from one specimen sequenced in a study of blood T cell repertoires in COVID-19. Measured with immunoSEQ multiplex PCR; TCRdb has only the in-frame clones, and not every one. The profile shows approximately 260,000 clones, 70% to 90% of them singletons. The source material was peripheral blood. All receptors derive from a woman in her seventies with acute or convalescent COVID-19.

The sample holds a few counts of this clone. The V call is TRBV3-1 (or the pseudogene TRBV3-2), the J call TRBJ1-1; D not resolved. CDR1 and CDR2 from the germline V gene are LGHDT and YNNKEL (reference sequence). The CDR3 consists of 14 residues. With 0 bases removed from V and 5 bases from J, the gap between germline ends came to 10 bases. In DNA, the CDR3 is TGTGCCAGCAGCCAAGAACATCTCAGAACTGAAGCTTTCTTT. Encoded protein: CASSQEHLRTEAFF.

This clone was seen a single time. J is TRBJ1-4 and V is TRBV18; D gene ambiguous. The germline V gene has CDR1 KGHSH and CDR2 LQKENI. Trimming stripped 4 bases from V and 8 bases from J, with 8 bases between. This CDR3 is built from 12 residues. The CDR3 nucleotides read TGTGCCAGCTCACGACGAGGCGAAAAACTGTTTTTT. It codes for CASSRRGEKLFF.

As DNA, the CDR3 is TGTGCCAGCAGCTCAACACCGTACAGGGGGGCGAACACTGAAGCTTTCTTT. This codes for CASSSTPYRGANTEAFF. The chain joins TRBV7-9 to TRBJ1-1, with TRBD1 identical over 8 bases. The germline V gene has CDR1 SEHNR and CDR2 FQNEAQ (reference sequence). CDR3 size: 17 residues. Trimming at V came to 4 bases and at J to 1 base, leaving 11 bases not matched to a gene. Drawing the rest from reference TRBV7-9 and TRBJ1-1, the complete variable domain is DTGVSQNPRHKITKRGQNVTFRCDPISEHNRLYWYRQTLGQGPEFLTYFQNEAQLEKSRLLSDRFSAERPKGSFSTLEIQRTEQGDSAMYLCASSSTPYRGANTEAFFGQGTRLTVV.

The chain carries TRBV12-3 or TRBV12-4 and TRBJ2-2, with D unresolved. The CDR3 sequence is 12 residues long. V lost 2 bases and J lost 8, with 6 bases in between. CDR3 sequence (DNA): TGTGCCAGCAGTTTATCTGTAGGGGAGCTGTTTTTT. Protein product: CASSLSVGELFF.

The J gene is TRBJ2-7, the V gene TRBV6-2 or TRBV6-3, with 7 bases matching TRBD2. The length of the CDR3 is 15 residues. Germline V gene data show CDR1 as MNHEY and CDR2 as SVGEGT. The J segment lost 1 base and the V segment lost 6 bases, leaving 9 bases of the junction unmatched. The CDR3 reads CASSSGLVASYEQYF. The CDR3 DNA reads TGTGCCAGCAGCTCTGGACTAGTAGCGTCCTACGAGCAGTACTTC.

The CDR3 is CASSRDGGSAQFF. The CDR3, as DNA: TGTGCCAGCAGTCGGGACGGGGGTAGTGCGCAGTTCTTC. The rearrangement joins TRBV6-2 or TRBV6-3 to TRBJ2-1, with a weak D call TRBD2 (6 bases). Trimming stripped 5 bases from V and 12 bases from J, with 17 bases between. The CDR3 length is 13 residues. Germline CDR1 is MNHEY and CDR2 is SVGEGT.

The chain links TRBV13 to TRBJ1-5; D perhaps matches TRBD1 (5 bases). The CDR3 length is 16 residues. The V and J ends lost 5 bases and 0 bases respectively, with 14 bases between them. Germline CDR1 PRHDT, CDR2 FYEKMQ (reference sequence). Here the CDR3 reads CASSLGGRGSNQPQHF. DNA for the CDR3: TGTGCCAGCAGCCTGGGGGGAAGGGGTAGCAATCAGCCCCAGCATTTT. The whole variable domain, remainder taken from reference TRBV13 and TRBJ1-5, is AAGVIQSPRHLIKEKRETATLKCYPIPRHDTVYWYQQGPGQDPQFLISFYEKMQSDKGSIPDRFSAQQFSDYHSELNMSSLELGDSALYFCASSLGGRGSNQPQHFGDGTRLSIL.

CDR3 DNA sequence: TGTGCCAGCTTAGCGGGGAAGGAGACCCAGTACTTC. Protein sequence: CASLAGKETQYF. The chain carries TRBV5-8 and TRBJ2-5; 8 bases agree with TRBD2. After removal of 7 bases from V and 5 bases from J, the junction contained 4 bases not matched to a gene. CDR1 and CDR2 from the germline V gene are SGHTS and YDEGEE. This CDR3 spans 12 amino acids.

CDR3 DNA sequence: TGTGCCAGCAGCCGACAGGGGTTCGACGAGCAGTACTTC. Protein product: CASSRQGFDEQYF. The chain is built from TRBV11-2 and TRBJ2-7, with TRBD1 identical over 8 bases. CDR3 length: 13 amino acids. Germline CDR1 and CDR2: SGHAT and FQNNGV. Unmatched junction bases numbered 5, after V lost 5 bases and J lost 5 bases.